This entry features one TCR beta chain sequence. Its target is not known. CDR1 is SQVTM and CDR2 is ANQGSEA in the germline V gene. Trimming cost V 3 bases and J 1 base, with 9 bases left between them. This CDR3 has 13 amino acids. PCR amplification relied on 60 Vbeta primers (plus 13 Jbeta primers). The protocol was immunoSEQ multiplex PCR, while the TCRdb copy is restricted to in-frame clones and leaves out a portion. The data show roughly 110,000 clones, 65% to 80% seen once. The sample belongs to a study of cytomegalovirus exposure and HLA in healthy donors. Study-wide findings and caveats: Donor immune exposure was known only as CMV serostatus. In a later analysis, TCR association rates varied by HLA locus: DRB1 most, HLA-C fewest.

The material sequenced was PBMCs. The TCR comes from a male donor in good health and CMV-seropositive. The genes are TRBV29-1 and TRBJ1-2, with D possibly matching TRBD1 (6 bases). The CDR3 region has the DNA TGCAGCGTTGAGGACAGATTTAACTATGGCTACACCTTC. Translating gives CSVEDRFNYGYTF.